This T cell receptor (beta chain) originates from a study of cytomegalovirus exposure and HLA in healthy donors (dated by TCRdb to the late 2010s). With respect to the entire study: A later analysis indicated that the 110 or so validation repertoires were generated on the platform also employed for the 700 or so repertoires of the first cohort. The study aimed to test whether cataloging public T cell receptors could reveal signatures of past pathogen exposure. In addition to the first cohort of approximately 650 subjects, a separate validation cohort of approximately 130 different subjects was used. High-throughput TCR immunosequencing, statistical association of individual TCRs with disease status, and machine learning were combined to predict cytomegalovirus infection status.

Comments on this clone: This clone's antigen is unknown. No much larger clone is present one base from it, and per-base qualities are unavailable.

Donors formed part of the validation cohort, which comprised 120 subjects and was distinct from the first cohort of 690 or so subjects. What the study reported, not specific to this receptor: Cytomegalovirus status was reported to be diagnosed by the classifier with high specificity and sensitivity in both the original and validation cohorts. A later analysis lacked HLA typing for the validation cohort, so it scored co-occurrence in that cohort across all 110 or so repertoires. Most TCR sequences were observed very rarely across donors, whereas some public TCRs were present in many individuals. A later analysis found that TCRs clustered in the first cohort also tended to co-occur in the 110 or so validation repertoires, with 94% of cluster scores above 0. The study listed 170 or so TCR beta chains as associated with cytomegalovirus. In vitro tests confirmed that a few of the cytomegalovirus-associated TCR beta chains recognize cytomegalovirus antigens. According to the authors, the approach could potentially be generalized to other disease states and immunological phenotypes.

After removal of 6 bases from V and 2 bases from J, the junction retains 5 bases not matched to a gene. From cysteine to phenylalanine, the CDR3 is 15 amino acids long. Just CDR3 DNA is preserved here, 45 bases in frame from base 1. As encoded in the germline V gene (reference sequence), CDR1 is WNHNN while CDR2 is SYGVQD. Library preparation used the immunoSEQ multiplex PCR assay. The authors' analysis ran thus. To diagnose cytomegalovirus status from the catalog of TCR beta chain sequences, a statistical classification framework was built. Sourced from immuneACCESS, this table was stored by TCRdb with only in-frame sequences that have V and J called. A share of the clones is absent; for the studies checked, an unresolved V gene accounts for under half, and the remainder has no known explanation. V, J and clone size are taken as reported in that table, and D and trimming were inferred from the DNA itself. The sample has roughly 67,000 clones on record, around 93% of them singletons. The biggest ten clones account for about 3% of the sample.

In this chain, TRBV10-1 is recombined with TRBJ2-2; TRBD1 aligns with 8 central bases. The TCR was taken from a man between 18 and 29 years old in good health and CMV-seronegative. Material: PBMCs. The CDR3 amino acid sequence is: CASRGRGRNTGELFF. In nucleotide form, the sequence is TGCGCCAGCAGAGGCAGGGGGCGCAACACCGGGGAGCTGTTTTTT.